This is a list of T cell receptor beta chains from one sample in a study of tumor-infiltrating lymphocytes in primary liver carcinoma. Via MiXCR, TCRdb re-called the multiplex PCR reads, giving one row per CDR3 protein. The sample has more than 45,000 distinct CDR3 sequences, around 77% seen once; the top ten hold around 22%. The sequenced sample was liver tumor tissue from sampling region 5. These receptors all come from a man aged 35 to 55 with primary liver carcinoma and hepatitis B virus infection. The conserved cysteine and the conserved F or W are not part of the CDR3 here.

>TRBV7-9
ASSPGLVEQY
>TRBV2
ASRRDSQGGAF
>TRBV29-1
SVEGDNQVQH
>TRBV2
ASSQQGRADTQY
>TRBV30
AWSVRATDTQY
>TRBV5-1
ASSLEQGSDTQY
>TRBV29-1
SVESAVCRSETQY
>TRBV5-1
DSSSLAEGPNEQF
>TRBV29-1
NVRPSSVKSCEQY
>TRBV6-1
ASSVPLYGYT
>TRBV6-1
ASSERETGELF
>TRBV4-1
ASSQEAQQGQPYERY
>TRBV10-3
VISDSWQGSGYT
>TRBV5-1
ASSLDGRGSTDTQY
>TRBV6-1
ASSSAQGYTIY
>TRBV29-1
SVVDAPGVQY
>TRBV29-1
SVAAGWGMNTEAF
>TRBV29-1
SVNVQGVTYEQY
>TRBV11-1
TSSLCANTGELF
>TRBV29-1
GGQRADSKTQY
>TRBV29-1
SARSGAAYGYT
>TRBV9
ASSLLAGGYTDTQY
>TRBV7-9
DSSRTGSGANVLT
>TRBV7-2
ASSLLSVNTGELF
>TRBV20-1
SARDPSGGPETF
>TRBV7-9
ASGLWDGTPTNGKVF
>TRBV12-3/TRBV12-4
ANTISGNSYNEQF
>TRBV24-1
AISPIGTNAGKLF
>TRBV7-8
ARSLAQREGLPTDTQY
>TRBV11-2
ASSLQRTGENEQH
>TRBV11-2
TSSLAGGQKNTEAF
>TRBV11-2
ASSLGYQEQF
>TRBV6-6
ASSYETGNTDTQY
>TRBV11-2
ASSLREGMTSGLSFYEQY
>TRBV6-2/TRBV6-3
ASSPPGQGSYNEQF
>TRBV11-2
ASSPRTPEIRSI
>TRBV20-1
SARDWASGGRVKTPY
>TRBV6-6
ITSVQGATETQY
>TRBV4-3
ASSQPGESEQY
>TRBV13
ASSLGVEGGGKQY
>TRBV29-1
RVEVDGPGIDYT